Shown below are 28 T cell receptor beta chains from a single sample sequenced in a study of T cells in Graves' hyperthyroidism and ophthalmopathy. RNA transcripts provided the source from which TCR beta CDR3 regions were amplified. The HTBI set primed first-round TCR CDR3 RT-PCR. TCRdb reanalysed the multiplex PCR reads using MiXCR and keeps one entry per CDR3 protein. The table has roughly 520,000 distinct CDR3 sequences, around 24% seen once. The sample taken for sequencing was blood. The receptors derive from a young woman with Graves' ophthalmopathy.

This clonotype was observed many times. J is TRBJ1-1 and V is TRBV27; 7 positions match TRBD1. The germline V gene encodes CDR1 MNHEY and CDR2 SMNVEV (reference sequence). The junction had 7 bases not matched to a gene; V was cut back by 5 bases and J by 1 base. The CDR3 has 15 residues. The CDR3 DNA follows: TGTGCCAGCAGTACTACCCACAGGGGGAACACTGAAGCTTTCTTT. Translating gives CASSTTHRGNTEAFF.

This clonotype was observed a handful of times. The V call is TRBV27, the J call TRBJ1-5; 8 bases fit TRBD1. Germline lookup yields CDR1 MNHEY and CDR2 SMNVEV (reference sequence). V trimming: 4 bases; J trimming: 5 bases; junction bases outside the gene matches: 4. This CDR3 spans 14 amino acids. The CDR3 DNA sequence: TGTGCCAGCAGTTGGACAGGGATAGATCAGCCCCAGCATTTT. Its translation: CASSWTGIDQPQHF.

At least ten counts were recorded for this clonotype. The rearrangement links TRBV20-1 to TRBJ1-2; 8 bases line up with TRBD1. V lost 5 bases and J lost 4; bases outside the gene matches: 9. The CDR3 has 14 amino acids. Germline CDR1 is DFQATT and CDR2 is SNEGSKA (reference sequence). The chain's CDR3 is CSAPGQGGVYGYTF. For the CDR3, the DNA is TGCAGTGCTCCCGGACAGGGAGGGGTCTATGGCTACACCTTC.

In its sample, this clonotype was seen a few times. The chain has TRBV20-1 and TRBJ1-2; D remains unclear. The germline V gene has CDR1 DFQATT and CDR2 SNEGSKA (reference sequence). V lost 0 bases and J 3 bases, leaving 2 bases between the germline ends. This CDR3 spans 11 amino acids. The CDR3 sequence: CSARDDYGYTF. Here the CDR3 DNA reads TGCAGTGCTAGAGACGACTATGGCTACACCTTC.

This clonotype was counted at least ten times. The chain joins TRBV6-5 to TRBJ1-1; D is uncertain. V was shortened by 2 bases and J by 1 base, with 14 bases between the two germline ends. The CDR3 is 16 residues long. Germline loops: CDR1 MNHEY, CDR2 SVGAGI. The CDR3 region has the DNA TGTGCCAGCAGTTACGCTACCGGGCCGGGGAACACTGAAGCTTTCTTT. It codes for CASSYATGPGNTEAFF.

The V gene is TRBV12-3 or TRBV12-4, the J gene TRBJ1-1, with no clear D. The CDR3 loop spans 14 amino acids. V shed 3 bases and J shed 0 bases, with 8 bases lying between them. CDR3 region: CASSFEGVNTEAFF. The CDR3 DNA reads as TGTGCCAGCAGTTTTGAGGGAGTGAACACTGAAGCTTTCTTT.

V gene TRBV27 combines with J gene TRBJ2-7; D possibly matches TRBD1 or TRBD2 (5 bases each). This CDR3 region has 14 residues. The V and J ends lost 5 bases and 2 bases respectively, with 13 bases between them. CDR1 and CDR2 (germline): MNHEY, SMNVEV (reference sequence). CDR3 region: CASSPYGAAYEQYF. The CDR3 DNA sequence: TGTGCCAGCAGTCCCTACGGGGCAGCCTACGAGCAGTACTTC.

The chain uses TRBV6-2 or TRBV6-3 and TRBJ1-5; TRBD1 matches at 7 bases. Germline V gene lookup returns CDR1 MNHEY and CDR2 SVGEGT. V was pared by 2 bases and J by 3 bases, with 13 bases of the junction left unmatched. The CDR3 length is 18 residues. CDR3 sequence: CASSYPTTLTGNNQPQHF. In DNA, the CDR3 is TGTGCCAGCAGTTACCCCACTACCTTGACAGGGAACAATCAGCCCCAGCATTTT.

This clonotype was counted ten times or more. The V and J genes are TRBV12-3 or TRBV12-4 and TRBJ1-2, with 7 bases aligning to TRBD1. The CDR3 consists of 12 residues. The V and J ends lost 6 bases and 6 bases, in that order; junction bases with no gene match: 4. CDR3 DNA: TGTGCCAGCAGACAGGGGTCCCATGGCTACACCTTC. Translated: CASRQGSHGYTF.

This clonotype was recorded many times. This chain joins TRBV10-3 and TRBJ1-1; the match to TRBD1 covers 10 bases. The germline CDR1 and CDR2 sequences are ENHRY and SYGVKD. V was clipped by 6 bases and J by 3 bases; unmatched bases: 7. This CDR3 comprises 15 residues. The CDR3 here is CAIRPRDRGDTEAFF. As DNA, the CDR3 is TGTGCCATCAGACCCCGGGACAGGGGCGACACTGAAGCTTTCTTT.

This clonotype was seen many times. V is TRBV29-1 and J is TRBJ1-1; D is unresolved. Looked up from germline, CDR1 is SQVTM and CDR2 is ANQGSEA. CDR3 length: 12 amino acids. V lost 7 bases to trimming and J lost 0 bases, with 9 bases between them. The CDR3 sequence: CSAPHMNTEAFF. In DNA, the CDR3 is TGCAGCGCCCCACACATGAACACTGAAGCTTTCTTT.

There are a few counts of this clonotype. The J gene is TRBJ2-7, the V gene TRBV5-1; D is possibly TRBD1 or TRBD2 (5 bases each). V was pared by 2 bases and J by 5 bases, with 11 bases between. Per the germline V gene, CDR1 is SGHRS and CDR2 is YFSETQ. This CDR3 comprises 13 residues. CDR3 region: CASSFGTTNEQYF. As DNA, the CDR3 is TGCGCCAGCAGCTTCGGGACGACGAACGAGCAGTACTTC.

The chain uses TRBV27 and TRBJ2-7, with unresolved D. The V gene lost 6 bases and the J gene lost 3 bases, with 12 bases spanning the gap. This CDR3 spans 13 amino acids. Germline loops: CDR1 MNHEY, CDR2 SMNVEV (reference sequence). The chain's CDR3 is CASSTSLFYEQYF. The CDR3 DNA reads TGTGCCAGCAGCACGTCTCTATTCTACGAGCAGTACTTC.

Regarding this clonotype: This may arise from a read error, as a much more abundant clone is one base away. The chain carries TRBV5-1 and TRBJ1-1; 7 bases are a match to TRBD1. The germline CDR1 and CDR2 sequences are SGHRS and YFSETQ. Unmatched junction bases numbered 6, after V lost 2 bases and J lost 5 bases. The CDR3 has 14 residues. The CDR3 protein is CASSFGQEVTEAFF. DNA for the CDR3: TGCGCCAGCAGCTTCGGACAGGAGGTGACTGAAGCTTTCTTT.

This sequence joins TRBV12-3 or TRBV12-4 and TRBJ1-5; TRBD1 matches at 10 bases. The J segment lost 5 bases and the V segment lost 5 bases, leaving 6 bases of the junction unmatched. This CDR3 has 15 amino acids. In DNA, the CDR3 is TGTGCCAGCAGTCCCGGGACAGGGGCTTATCAGCCCCAGCATTTT. Protein: CASSPGTGAYQPQHF.

This clonotype was counted ten times or more. The V and J genes are TRBV9 and TRBJ2-7, with TRBD1 matching over 7 bases. V trimming: 4 bases; J trimming: 6 bases; junction bases outside the gene matches: 10. This CDR3 contains 14 residues. Per the germline V gene, CDR1 is SGDLS and CDR2 is YYNGEE. This CDR3 reads CASSPGDSRPEQYF. CDR3 in DNA: TGTGCCAGCAGCCCCGGGGACAGCCGCCCCGAGCAGTACTTC.

This clonotype showed up many times. The chain joins TRBV12-3 or TRBV12-4 to TRBJ2-7; a weak D match, TRBD2 (5 bases). Deletions cut 8 bases from V and 7 bases from J, with 18 bases between. CDR3 length: 13 amino acids. The CDR3 DNA sequence: TGTGCCAGCCAGGACTCCGATAGGAGTGAGCAGTACTTC. Translating gives CASQDSDRSEQYF.

CDR3 amino acids: CATSDAGQGGGEAFF. CDR3 bases: TGTGCCACCAGTGATGCCGGACAGGGAGGGGGTGAAGCTTTCTTT. The rearrangement joins TRBV24-1 to TRBJ1-1; TRBD1 matches 8 bases. The V segment lost 3 bases and the J segment 7 bases; nucleotides outside the gene matches: 9. Germline CDR1 is KGHDR and CDR2 is SFDVKD. This CDR3 comprises 15 residues.

The V call is TRBV29-1, the J call TRBJ1-2; TRBD1 might be the D (6 bases). The CDR3 covers 14 residues. V lost 6 bases to trimming and J lost 5 bases, with 19 bases between them. CDR1 and CDR2 from the germline V gene are SQVTM and ANQGSEA. The CDR3 DNA reads TGCAGCGTCGCTAAAATACAGGGACCTTATGGCTACACCTTC. Its protein product is CSVAKIQGPYGYTF.

The chain employs TRBV6-1 and TRBJ1-6; D ambiguous. The germline V gene encodes CDR1 MNHNS and CDR2 SASEGT. The CDR3 length is 15 residues. V dropped 8 bases and J dropped 4 bases, with 15 bases sitting between them. Written as DNA, the CDR3 is TGTGCCAGCCGTCCAGGCGACGGTTATAATTCACCCCTCCACTTT. Its protein is CASRPGDGYNSPLHF.

At least ten counts were recorded for this clonotype. This chain uses TRBV29-1 with TRBJ1-2, with D possibly TRBD1 on 6 matching bases. Trimming took off 5 bases at V and 1 base at J, with 11 bases between the two ends. The CDR3 is 13 amino acids. CDR1 SQVTM and CDR2 ANQGSEA come from the germline V gene. The CDR3 protein is CSVHRDINYGYTF. DNA for the CDR3: TGCAGCGTTCACAGGGACATTAACTATGGCTACACCTTC.

This clonotype was recorded a few times. This chain connects TRBV7-8 to TRBJ2-7; D is perhaps TRBD2 (5 bases). This CDR3 has 14 residues. The germline V and J ends were trimmed by 2 bases and 4 bases, with 12 bases remaining between them. Germline V gives CDR1 SGHVS, CDR2 FQNEAQ. The CDR3 DNA follows: TGTGCCAGCAGCTTAATTAATGAGGGATACGAGCAGTACTTC. It is translated as CASSLINEGYEQYF.

This clonotype was observed a few times. This rearrangement joins TRBV5-1 to TRBJ2-5; a weak D match, TRBD2 (5 bases). Germline lookup yields CDR1 SGHRS and CDR2 YFSETQ. This CDR3 has 17 amino acids. The V end lost 0 bases, the J end lost 2 bases, and 17 bases lay between the germline ends. The CDR3, as DNA: TGCGCCAGCAGCTTGGCGCTGCGGGTAGCTGGGCAAGAGACCCAGTACTTC. Its translation: CASSLALRVAGQETQYF. Filled out from reference TRBV5-1 and TRBJ2-5, the complete variable domain reads KAGVTQTPRYLIKTRGQQVTLSCSPISGHRSVSWYQQTPGQGLQFLFEYFSETQRNKGNFPGRFSGRQFSNSRSEMNVSTLELGDSALYLCASSLALRVAGQETQYFGPGTRLLVL.

This clonotype has a count of ten or more. The chain uses TRBV27 and TRBJ2-7; 10 bases fit TRBD2. The ends lost 6 bases at V and 5 bases at J; junction bases unmatched: 7. The germline CDR1 and CDR2 sequences are MNHEY and SMNVEV (reference sequence). The CDR3 contains 14 residues. The CDR3 nucleotides read TGTGCCAGCAGGCCGGGACTAGCGCTAAACGAGCAGTACTTC. It encodes CASRPGLALNEQYF.

This clonotype has just a few counts. The chain has TRBV6-5 and TRBJ1-2, with 11 bases fitting TRBD1. The V gene's germline CDR1 is MNHEY and CDR2 SVGAGI. The CDR3 spans 16 residues. J lost 2 bases, V lost 3 bases, and 5 bases had no gene match. CDR3 protein: CASSYQRTGGNYGYTF. DNA of the CDR3: TGTGCCAGCAGTTATCAAAGGACAGGGGGCAACTATGGCTACACCTTC.

This clonotype appeared once. V is TRBV2 and J is TRBJ1-5, with 7 bases aligning to TRBD1. Unmatched junction bases numbered 11, after V lost 6 bases and J lost 3 bases. The germline CDR1 and CDR2 sequences are SNHLY and FYNNEI. This CDR3 contains 16 residues. The CDR3 sequence is CASSLRGTANNQPQHF. The CDR3 bases are TGTGCCAGCAGCCTAAGGGGGACAGCAAACAATCAGCCCCAGCATTTT. Full variable domain (missing parts from reference TRBV2 and TRBJ1-5): EPEVTQTPSHQVTQMGQEVILRCVPISNHLYFYWYRQILGQKVEFLVSFYNNEISEKSEIFDDQFSVERPDGSNFTLKIRSTKLEDSAMYFCASSLRGTANNQPQHFGDGTRLSIL.

This clonotype was counted many times. The genes are TRBV19 and TRBJ2-5, with 11 bases that match TRBD2. Per germline, CDR1 LNHDA and CDR2 SQIVND (reference sequence). The CDR3 length is 16 residues. V dropped 5 bases and J dropped 5; count of bases not matched to a gene: 10. This CDR3 is CASSSQTSGVRETQYF. CDR3 in DNA: TGTGCCAGTAGTTCCCAGACTAGCGGGGTGAGGGAGACCCAGTACTTC.

The chain joins TRBV10-3 to TRBJ1-1; 8 nucleotides match TRBD1. J was trimmed by 5 bases and V by 6 bases; bases with no gene match: 11. CDR1 ENHRY and CDR2 SYGVKD come from the germline V gene. The CDR3 covers 15 residues. In DNA form, the CDR3 reads TGTGCCATCAGGATGAACAACAGGGGGGGAACTGAAGCTTTCTTT. It is translated as CAIRMNNRGGTEAFF.